Each of the 3 T cell receptor beta chains below was sequenced from the same sample in a study of blood T cell repertoires in COVID-19. Measured with immunoSEQ multiplex PCR; TCRdb has only the in-frame clones, and not every one. The sample has 220,000 or so clones; roughly 80% are singletons. Sample: peripheral blood. These receptors all stem from a woman aged 65 to 85 with acute or convalescent COVID-19.

The V call is TRBV18, the J call TRBJ2-1, with 7 bases fitting TRBD1. This CDR3 is built from 16 residues. CDR1 is KGHSH and CDR2 is LQKENI in the germline V gene. V shed 3 bases, J shed 0 bases, and the junction held 5 bases outside the gene matches. The CDR3 nucleotides are TGTGCCAGCTCACCGGACAGGCTGAGCTCCTACAATGAGCAGTTCTTC. Amino acids: CASSPDRLSSYNEQFF.

This clone was observed once. This chain connects TRBV5-5 to TRBJ1-1; D unclear. V lost 3 bases and J lost 7, with 16 bases in between. The CDR3 is made up of 14 amino acids. Germline V gene data show CDR1 as SGHKS and CDR2 as YYEKEE (reference sequence). CDR3 DNA sequence: TGTGCCAGCAGCTCGGTGAGAGTGAGGGATGAAGCTTTCTTT. Amino acid sequence: CASSSVRVRDEAFF.

The V and J genes are TRBV5-5 and TRBJ1-1, with D uncertain. Germline lookup yields CDR1 SGHKS and CDR2 YYEKEE (reference sequence). V gave up 4 bases and J gave up 7 bases, with 14 bases separating them. The CDR3 covers 13 residues. CDR3 sequence (DNA): TGTGCCAGCAGCCTACTTGGGCTGGATGAAGCTTTCTTT. The encoded protein is CASSLLGLDEAFF.